This T cell receptor (beta chain) was recorded in a study of cytomegalovirus exposure and HLA in healthy donors (dated by TCRdb to 2017 to 2019). Turning to the overall study: An earlier analysis of approximately 600 of the donors reported 250 to 300 Gb of sequence data and 117 million unique TCR beta sequences from approximately 180 million T cells. An early release that covered more than 550 HLA-typed donors contained approximately 300 gigabases of sequencing data and 85 million to 100 million unique TCR sequences. Among the roughly 400 genotyped donors, roughly 80% belonged to the genetic ancestry cluster associated with self-reported Caucasian donors. The study was designed to test whether signatures of past pathogen exposure could be identified by cataloging public T cell receptors. The study used immunosequencing to profile the T cell repertoires of several hundred subjects and linked those repertoires to cytomegalovirus serostatus. Besides the first cohort of under 700 subjects, a separate validation cohort made up of roughly 120 different subjects was used. To predict cytomegalovirus infection status, the study combined high-throughput TCR immunosequencing, statistical association of individual TCRs with disease status, and machine learning. A later analysis re-examined previously published TCR beta repertoires from 600 to 700 donors and added high-resolution HLA genotyping to investigate patterns of TCR occurrence. Rather than using new phenotypic data, the later analysis identified candidate immune exposures from TCR beta sequences and from how often those sequences occurred across donors. An earlier analysis of 587 of the donors applied high-throughput TCR beta sequencing to assess whether each TCR beta V gene segment acted as functional or pseudogenic. Donor age, sex, ethnicity and CMV serostatus were compiled alongside the repertoire data. A later genetic analysis took genome-wide SNP genotypes for about 55% of the roughly 700 donors and used that subset as a discovery cohort. Every repertoire in the discovery cohort had been generated on one and the same sequencing platform. Both class I and class II loci were covered by HLA typing, at four-digit resolution. Typing coverage varied by locus: about 620-640 donors for A, B, C, DRB1 and DQB1; 522 for DQA1; more than 600 for DPA1; approximately 470 for DPB1. Several DR-DQ haplotypes were handled as single units for association and clustering because linkage in the cohort was strong. On average, 235,054 unique TCR beta nucleotide sequences were sequenced per donor among 398 genotyped donors of the cohort, with roughly 18% of those sequences being non-productive.

Note on this clone: What antigen it recognizes has not been identified. Per-base qualities were not stored, and no clone one base away is much larger.

The CDR3 runs 13 residues from the cysteine to the phenylalanine. The DNA shown is the 39-base CDR3, in frame from base 1. The germline ends are 7 bases apart after V is trimmed by 0 bases and J by 3 bases. The germline V gene specifies SGHRS as CDR1 and YFSETQ as CDR2. The library was obtained by the immunoSEQ multiplex PCR assay. A mixture of 60 forward primers for TCR Vbeta segments and 13 reverse primers for TCR Jbeta segments was used in the multiplex PCR. A multiplex PCR assay on genomic DNA amplified the CDR3 region of rearranged TCR beta genes. The amplified TCR beta libraries were sequenced on the Illumina HiSeq System as 87-base-pair reads. Turning to the authors' computational methods: Across the 700 or so repertoires, a later analysis counted tens of millions of unique TCR beta chains, approximately 10 million of which were shared by at least two donors. Raw reads were error-corrected and collapsed into unique sequences with a nearest-neighbor algorithm that merged closely related sequences to remove PCR and sequencing errors. To assign V, D and J gene segments, CDR3 sequences were aligned to IMGT reference sequences. Each retained sequence needed at least a six-nucleotide match to both a V gene segment and a J gene segment. Rearrangements were called productive when the CDR3 lacked stop codons and stayed in frame with V and J; all others were non-productive. Following IMGT convention, CDR3 was defined as the stretch from the second conserved V-encoded cysteine up to the conserved J-encoded phenylalanine. Sequences without an unambiguous match to a single V gene segment were excluded from the earlier analysis of almost 600 of the donors. An earlier analysis of about 600 of the donors called V segments functional above 56.7% productive rearrangements and segregating when the between-donor standard deviation exceeded 5%. A statistical classification framework was built to diagnose cytomegalovirus status from the catalog of TCR beta chain sequences. V and J gene assignment, in a later analysis, came from comparing TCR nucleotide sequences with IMGT/GENE-DB human TR gene sequences. In a later analysis, CDR3 sequences and most-parsimonious VDJ recombination scenarios were assigned using the TCRdist pipeline. In a later analysis, each TCR beta chain was defined by its CDR3 amino acid sequence together with its V-gene family, and reads lacking a unique V-gene family were excluded. To address suspected cross-contamination and a sequencing artifact, a later analysis removed a few hundred highly shared, low-generation-probability nucleotide sequences. In a later analysis, a clonal expansion index was calculated for each public chain from normalized within-repertoire ranks of inferred template counts. In a later analysis, generation probabilities were computed using a VDJ recombination model fitted to out-of-frame rearrangements, and the results were checked against IGoR. In a later analysis, hypergeometric tests were used to score TCR-TCR, TCR-HLA and TCR-CMV co-occurrence, with a repertoire-size bias correction applied to TCR pairs. A later analysis estimated false discovery rates by permuting HLA or CMV assignments 20 times. A later analysis grouped co-occurring TCRs with DBSCAN, adding TCRdist sequence similarity when clustering within HLA-allele-positive subsets. Repertoires with fewer than 30,000 or more than 120,000 public chains, plus five repertoires with anomalous nucleotide sharing, were excluded from co-occurrence clustering. Here the immuneACCESS table is served through TCRdb, limited to in-frame sequences with V and J called. Missing clones are a known gap in these copies; in checked studies unresolved V genes cover under half, and the rest lacks a known reason. Clonal size and the V and J genes are those of that table, whereas D and trimming came from the DNA. This sample has 150,000 to 200,000 clones in its table, and over 80% of those were observed once. The top ten constitute around 4.3% of the sample.

In total, roughly 670 healthy bone marrow donors made up the cohort. At the time of sampling, every cohort member was nominally healthy, though immune exposures that went unrecorded were likely present. The donor tested CMV seropositive, placing the donor among the roughly 300 seropositive members of the cohort. A peripheral blood sample was collected from each donor, and TCR beta sequencing was performed on peripheral blood mononuclear cells. The Qiagen DNeasy Blood Extraction Kit was used to extract genomic DNA from the blood cell samples. What the study reported, not specific to this receptor: At a false discovery rate of 0.05, a later analysis linked 15,000 to 20,000 TCR beta sequences to specific HLA alleles. Because counts were too low, around 18 rarely observed V segments, including chromosome 9 orphons, were left out of the earlier analysis of about 500 of the donors. The only immune exposure information available for the cohort was CMV serostatus. A later analysis found that HLA-associated TCR beta chains were more clonally expanded and had lower generation probabilities than equally common non-associated chains. The authors suggested that the approach could potentially be extended to other disease states and immunological phenotypes. Across donors, most TCR sequences were observed very rarely, whereas some public TCRs were present in many individuals. A cluster of highly shared sequence variants was judged likely to be a technical artifact of the sequencing pipeline. Correlated functional status among segregating V segments might reflect linkage disequilibrium, but an unknown experimental factor could not be ruled out. According to a later analysis, most CMV-associated TCR beta chains appeared to be HLA-restricted, and the HLA associations seemed to be driven largely by CMV exposure. Strong co-occurrence of HLA alleles, especially DR and DQ, made assigning TCR associations to individual alleles difficult. Only TCR beta chains were sequenced in this cohort, and the absence of alpha or paired-chain data limited detectable features. Roughly uniform sequencing depth across donors was assumed in presence/absence analyses, although this assumption may not hold. Because HLA typing was unavailable for some donors at each locus, only the typed subset was used in association tests. In vitro tests confirmed that a few of the cytomegalovirus-associated TCR beta chains recognize cytomegalovirus antigens. In the study, some 160 TCR beta chains were listed as associated with cytomegalovirus. In a later genetic analysis, fewer N-insertions in productive TCRs were reported among donors in an Asian-associated ancestry cluster than the approximately 710-donor mean. Cytomegalovirus status was reported to be diagnosed by the classifier with high specificity and sensitivity in both the original and validation cohorts. A further reported finding was that TCR beta sequences accurately predicted the HLA-A and HLA-B alleles for most subjects in the first cohort. A later analysis reported that several top co-occurrence clusters appeared linked to parvovirus B19, influenza, CMV and Epstein-Barr virus. An association between a missense DCLRE1C variant and V-gene and J-gene trimming of TCR beta chains was found in a later genetic analysis and replicated in an independent cohort. In an earlier analysis of about 540 of the donors, most TCR beta V segments were observed in productive rearrangements about 90% or about 30% of the time, broadly matching IMGT annotations. According to a later analysis, TCR association rates differed among HLA loci, with DRB1 alleles showing the most associated TCRs and HLA-C alleles showing the fewest. Some IMGT-functional V segments, including TRBV6-2 and TRBV6-3, could not be distinguished by the 87-base-pair reads and were therefore excluded.

Recombination connected TRBV5-1 to TRBJ2-7; the D gene remains uncertain. The receptor was derived from a man aged 50 or older in good health and CMV-seropositive. Sequencing used PBMCs. The nucleotide sequence reads as follows: TGCGCCAGCAGCTTGGCAACAAACTACGAGCAGTACTTC. This is translated as CASSLATNYEQYF. The full variable domain, completed from the reference TRBV5-1 and TRBJ2-7 proteins outside the CDR3, reads KAGVTQTPRYLIKTRGQQVTLSCSPISGHRSVSWYQQTPGQGLQFLFEYFSETQRNKGNFPGRFSGRQFSNSRSEMNVSTLELGDSALYLCASSLATNYEQYFGPGTRLTVT.